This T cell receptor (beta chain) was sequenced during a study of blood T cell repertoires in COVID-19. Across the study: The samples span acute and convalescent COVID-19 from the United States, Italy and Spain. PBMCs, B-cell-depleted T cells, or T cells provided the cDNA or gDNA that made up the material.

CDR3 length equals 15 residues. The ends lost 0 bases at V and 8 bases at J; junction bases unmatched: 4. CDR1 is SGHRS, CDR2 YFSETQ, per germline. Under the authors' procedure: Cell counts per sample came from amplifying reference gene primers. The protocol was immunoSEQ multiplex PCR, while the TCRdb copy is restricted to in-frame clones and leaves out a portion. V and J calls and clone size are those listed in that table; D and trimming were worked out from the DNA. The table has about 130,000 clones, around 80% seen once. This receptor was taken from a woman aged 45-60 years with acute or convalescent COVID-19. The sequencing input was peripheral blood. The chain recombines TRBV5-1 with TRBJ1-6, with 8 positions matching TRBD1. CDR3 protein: CASSLEAGGDSPLHF. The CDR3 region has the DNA TGCGCCAGCAGCTTGGAGGCAGGGGGCGATTCACCCCTCCACTTT.